The 2 T cell receptor beta chains in this list originate from one sample, sequenced in a study of CD4 T cell repertoires in COVID-19. Using immunoSEQ multiplex PCR, the repertoire was profiled, and TCRdb retains in-frame clones only, with some absent. The data hold more than 65,000 clones, with roughly 85% observed a single time. The specimen was CD4+ T cells from peripheral blood, collected after recovery from COVID-19. The source of these receptors is a human donor who had COVID-19.

V usage is TRBV19 and J usage is TRBJ2-3; D possibly corresponds to TRBD2 (6 bases). V lost 6 bases and J 1 base, leaving 8 bases between the germline ends. The CDR3 is 13 amino acids. CDR1 is LNHDA and CDR2 is SQIVND in the germline V gene (reference sequence). CDR3 sequence: CASRSSGTDTQYF. The CDR3 DNA follows: TGTGCCAGTAGGTCTAGCGGCACAGATACGCAGTATTTT.

The chain has TRBV5-1 and TRBJ2-1, with 10 positions matching TRBD2. Germline V gives CDR1 SGHRS, CDR2 YFSETQ. The length of the CDR3 is 18 residues. V was clipped by 0 bases and J by 7 bases; unmatched bases: 13. The CDR3 loop is CASSLAPSGLAVMNEQFF. The CDR3 DNA is TGCGCCAGCAGCTTGGCCCCCTCCGGACTAGCGGTCATGAATGAGCAGTTCTTC.